These T cell receptor beta chains were read from a single sample in a study of T cells in Graves' hyperthyroidism and ophthalmopathy. TCRdb re-called the multiplex PCR reads with MiXCR, one entry per CDR3 protein. The table has under 800,000 distinct CDR3 sequences, approximately 15% seen once. The specimen was blood. The receptors stem from a young woman with Graves' hyperthyroidism. The CDR3 runs from the conserved cysteine through the conserved F or W. The D gene is left open where the match is weak. The size of a clone is reported for some rows only, either as once, few or many, or as a class for expanded clones.

CDR3 protein,CDR3 DNA,D gene,V gene,clone size,J gene,CDR3 length
CASSLYGTSGGRAYNEQFF,TGTGCCAGCAGTTTATACGGGACTAGCGGGGGAAGAGCCTACAATGAGCAGTTCTTC,TRBD2,TRBV28,NA,TRBJ2-1,19
CSARQGNSYGYTF,TGCAGTGCTAGACAGGGAAATAGCTATGGCTACACCTTC,NA,TRBV20-1,few,TRBJ1-2,13
CASSLRPYEQYF,TGTGCCAGCAGCTTGCGGCCCTACGAGCAGTACTTC,NA,TRBV28,many,TRBJ2-7,12
CASRQRGGSNTGELFF,TGTGCCAGCAGGCAAAGAGGCGGGTCGAACACCGGGGAGCTGTTTTTT,NA,TRBV11-2,many,TRBJ2-2,16
CASSLGPAGQNTGELFF,TGTGCCAGCAGCTTAGGGCCCGCGGGACAGAACACCGGGGAGCTGTTTTTT,NA,TRBV7-9,few,TRBJ2-2,17
CASSLIRTAWGNEQFF,TGTGCCAGCAGCTTAATCAGGACAGCTTGGGGCAATGAGCAGTTCTTC,NA,TRBV13,many,TRBJ2-1,16
CASSYLTGGKTYEQYF,TGCGCCAGCAGCTACTTGACAGGGGGCAAAACCTACGAGCAGTACTTC,TRBD1,TRBV5-1,NA,TRBJ2-7,16
CASSPWADTNYGYTF,TGTGCCAGCTCACCATGGGCGGATACTAACTATGGCTACACCTTC,NA,TRBV18,NA,TRBJ1-2,15
CASSAVGLAENTGELFF,TGTGCCAGCAGCGCAGTCGGACTAGCGGAGAACACCGGGGAGCTGTTTTTT,TRBD2,TRBV7-9,many,TRBJ2-2,17
CASSSGTGLGYTF,TGTGCCAGCAGTTCCGGGACAGGGCTAGGCTACACCTTC,TRBD1,TRBV28,NA,TRBJ1-2,13
CSAGAGTGNEKLFF,TGCAGTGCTGGCGCCGGGACCGGCAATGAAAAACTGTTTTTT,NA,TRBV20-1,NA,TRBJ1-4,14
CASLPGLAGIYEQFF,TGTGCCAGCCTCCCGGGACTAGCGGGAATATATGAGCAGTTCTTC,TRBD2,TRBV2,once,TRBJ2-1,15
CASSTGLVWNEQFF,TGTGCCAGCAGCACAGGATTGGTTTGGAATGAGCAGTTCTTC,NA,TRBV28,NA,TRBJ2-1,14
CAIRPGQVGTGELFF,TGTGCCATCAGACCGGGACAGGTGGGCACCGGGGAGCTGTTTTTT,TRBD1,TRBV10-3,NA,TRBJ2-2,15
CSASGSSKGISTDTQYF,TGCAGTGCTAGCGGGAGCTCGAAGGGGATTAGCACAGATACGCAGTATTTT,NA,TRBV20-1,many,TRBJ2-3,17
CSGSPTGGYEQFF,TGCAGTGGGTCCCCCACGGGGGGCTACGAGCAGTTCTTC,NA,TRBV20-1,NA,TRBJ2-1,13
CASSWGQGNEQFF,TGTGCCAGCAGCTGGGGACAGGGCAACGAGCAGTTCTTC,TRBD1,TRBV7-9,many,TRBJ2-1,13
CASMTGGGRETQYF,TGCGCCAGTATGACTGGCGGGGGAAGAGAGACCCAGTACTTC,TRBD2,TRBV5-1,many,TRBJ2-5,14
CATAAGDQPQHF,TGTGCCACCGCGGCAGGGGACCAGCCCCAGCATTTT,NA,TRBV18,NA,TRBJ1-5,12
CASSPLEVHEQFF,TGTGCCAGCAGCCCCCTAGAGGTTCATGAGCAGTTCTTC,NA,TRBV11-1,many,TRBJ2-1,13
CASSPEPTAREQYF,TGTGCCAGCAGCCCGGAACCAACGGCGCGGGAGCAGTACTTC,NA,TRBV7-9,NA,TRBJ2-7,14
CASSSHRGTTEAFF,TGTGCCAGCAGTTCCCACAGGGGTACCACTGAAGCTTTCTTT,TRBD1,TRBV28,many,TRBJ1-1,14
CAWSEGGPRTDTQYF,TGTGCCTGGAGTGAGGGGGGGCCACGAACAGATACGCAGTATTTT,NA,TRBV30,many,TRBJ2-3,15
CASSWTVDQPQHF,TGTGCCAGCAGCTGGACGGTGGATCAGCCCCAGCATTTT,NA,TRBV7-2,NA,TRBJ1-5,13
CASGKLTYEQYF,TGTGCCAGCGGGAAGTTGACCTACGAGCAGTACTTC,NA,TRBV6-1,few,TRBJ2-7,12
CASSLQGGKLFF,TGTGCCAGCAGTTTGCAGGGAGGCAAACTGTTTTTT,NA,TRBV28,NA,TRBJ1-4,12
CAIRKQGAVGTEAFF,TGTGCCATCAGAAAACAGGGGGCGGTTGGCACTGAAGCTTTCTTT,TRBD1,TRBV10-3,few,TRBJ1-1,15
CASSPQILTARNTEAFF,TGTGCCAGCAGCCCACAAATACTAACAGCGAGGAACACTGAAGCTTTCTTT,NA,TRBV3-1,many,TRBJ1-1,17
CAWSVSASGSLDEQFF,TGTGCCTGGAGTGTATCCGCTAGCGGGAGTTTAGATGAGCAGTTCTTC,TRBD2,TRBV30,NA,TRBJ2-1,16
CASSQDRGPAGGSYEQYF,TGCGCCAGCAGCCAAGATCGGGGCCCAGCGGGAGGATCCTACGAGCAGTACTTC,TRBD2,TRBV4-3,few,TRBJ2-7,18
CASGLVLNENTEAFF,TGTGCTAGTGGTTTGGTACTAAACGAAAACACTGAAGCTTTCTTT,NA,TRBV12-5,NA,TRBJ1-1,15
CSVDSRALDNEQFF,TGCAGCGTTGACTCCCGCGCACTAGACAATGAGCAGTTCTTC,NA,TRBV29-1,NA,TRBJ2-1,14
CASSLDLAGRYSYNEQFF,TGTGCCAGCAGCTTGGATCTAGCGGGAAGGTACTCCTACAATGAGCAGTTCTTC,TRBD2,TRBV7-9,many,TRBJ2-1,18
CASSSGRRNYGYTF,TGTGCCAGCAGCTCGGGACGTAGGAACTATGGCTACACCTTC,NA,TRBV13,many,TRBJ1-2,14
CASSLVKSLGETQYF,TGTGCCAGCAGCTTAGTAAAGAGTTTGGGAGAGACCCAGTACTTC,NA,TRBV7-9,NA,TRBJ2-5,15
CSVWDGDQPQHF,TGCAGCGTTTGGGATGGTGATCAGCCCCAGCATTTT,NA,TRBV29-1,few,TRBJ1-5,12
CASSLSSARNEQFF,TGTGCCAGCAGCTTATCTAGCGCTCGCAATGAGCAGTTCTTC,NA,TRBV7-9,few,TRBJ2-1,14
CASREGLTYEQYF,TGTGCCAGCAGGGAAGGGCTGACCTACGAGCAGTACTTC,NA,TRBV6-1,NA,TRBJ2-7,13
CASSRTAPYTEAFF,TGTGCCAGCAGTAGGACAGCTCCGTACACTGAAGCTTTCTTT,NA,TRBV6-1,NA,TRBJ1-1,14
CSARFVPYEQYF,TGCAGTGCTAGATTTGTACCCTACGAGCAGTACTTC,NA,TRBV20-1,few,TRBJ2-7,12
CASSTLSSGRPYEQYF,TGTGCCAGTAGTACCCTATCTAGCGGGAGACCATACGAGCAGTACTTC,TRBD2,TRBV19,NA,TRBJ2-7,16
CASSLTGTGASFGYTF,TGTGCCAGCAGTTTAACCGGGACAGGGGCATCTTTCGGCTACACCTTC,TRBD1,TRBV28,many,TRBJ1-2,16
CASSTGPLTNIQYF,TGTGCCAGCAGTACAGGCCCCCTAACAAACATTCAGTACTTC,NA,TRBV2,NA,TRBJ2-4,14
CASREGGITGELFF,TGTGCCAGCAGAGAAGGGGGCATCACCGGGGAGCTGTTTTTT,TRBD1,TRBV27,few,TRBJ2-2,14
CASSAADSYNEQFF,TGTGCCAGCAGCGCGGCGGACTCCTACAATGAGCAGTTCTTC,NA,TRBV9,many,TRBJ2-1,14
CASSIQAYSNQPQHF,TGTGCCAGTAGTATCCAGGCCTATAGCAATCAGCCCCAGCATTTT,NA,TRBV19,few,TRBJ1-5,15
CAWSVGPGAQVTGELFF,TGTGCCTGGAGTGTCGGTCCGGGGGCGCAGGTCACCGGGGAGCTGTTTTTT,NA,TRBV30,few,TRBJ2-2,17
CASSFVVWAPYNEQFF,TGTGCCAGCAGCTTCGTTGTTTGGGCTCCCTACAATGAGCAGTTCTTC,NA,TRBV7-2,many,TRBJ2-1,16
CASSQDGGRSSPLHF,TGTGCCAGCAGCCAAGATGGAGGCAGGTCTTCACCCCTCCACTTT,NA,TRBV4-2,many,TRBJ1-6,15
CSVWKFQETQYF,TGCAGCGTTTGGAAATTCCAAGAGACCCAGTACTTC,NA,TRBV29-1,few,TRBJ2-5,12
CATGLGVLSNQPQHF,TGTGCCACCGGGTTGGGGGTTTTGAGCAATCAGCCCCAGCATTTT,NA,TRBV15,few,TRBJ1-5,15
CATQGPSGTATDTQYF,TGTGCCACCCAGGGACCCAGCGGGACGGCCACAGATACGCAGTATTTT,TRBD2,TRBV6-2/TRBV6-3,many,TRBJ2-3,16